One sample yielded the 28 T cell receptor beta chains listed below, sequenced in a study of cytomegalovirus exposure and HLA in healthy donors. It was with 60 Vbeta and 13 Jbeta primers that the PCR ran. Libraries were prepared by immunoSEQ multiplex PCR; TCRdb keeps only in-frame clonotypes and omits some of them. Of about 150,000 clones in the sample, under 80% were seen once. Sequencing was done on a sample of PBMCs. The receptor source for this set is a woman aged 25 to 45 in good health and CMV-seronegative.

This clone was detected a few times. The V and J genes are TRBV27 and TRBJ1-2, with 9 bases identical to TRBD1. The CDR3 covers 14 residues. Germline-derived CDR1 and CDR2 are MNHEY and SMNVEV (reference sequence). V dropped 5 bases and J dropped 8; count of bases not matched to a gene: 9. DNA for the CDR3: TGTGCCAGCAGTACTTGGGACAGGGTAAACGGCTACACCTTC. Its translation: CASSTWDRVNGYTF.

This clone turned up a few times. The rearrangement uses TRBV5-1 and TRBJ1-1; D is undetermined. This CDR3 has 15 residues. Germline V CDR1 and CDR2: SGHRS, YFSETQ. V was trimmed by 2 bases and J by 2 bases, leaving 13 bases between them. DNA of the CDR3: TGCGCCAGCAGCTTTCAGTGGGGAGGTAACACTGAAGCTTTCTTT. This codes for CASSFQWGGNTEAFF.

The J gene is TRBJ1-2, the V gene TRBV5-6; 9 positions match TRBD1. The V and J ends lost 4 bases and 4 bases, in that order; junction bases with no gene match: 11. This CDR3 contains 16 residues. In germline, CDR1 is SGHDT, CDR2 YYEEEE. CDR3 in DNA: TGTGCCAGCAGCCTGAATTCCCCGGGACAGGGCTATGGCTACACCTTC. Protein: CASSLNSPGQGYGYTF. The complete variable domain, with remaining parts taken from reference TRBV5-6 and TRBJ1-2, reads DAGVTQSPTHLIKTRGQQVTLRCSPKSGHDTVSWYQQALGQGPQFIFQYYEEEERQRGNFPDRFSGHQFPNYSSELNVNALLLGDSALYLCASSLNSPGQGYGYTFGSGTRLTVV.

This clone was observed once. The chain uses TRBV11-3 and TRBJ1-1; D might be TRBD1 (6 bases). The CDR3 is 13 residues long. V was trimmed by 4 bases and J by 7 bases, leaving 13 bases between them. Germline V gives CDR1 SGHNT, CDR2 YENEEA. The CDR3 loop reads CASSSGEGGEAFF. As DNA, the CDR3 is TGTGCCAGCAGCTCAGGGGAAGGCGGTGAAGCTTTCTTT.

This clone occurred a few times. The V call is TRBV6-6, the J call TRBJ1-1, with D unresolved. V lost 2 bases and J 4 bases, leaving 11 bases between the germline ends. The CDR3 extends over 14 amino acids. Germline V gene lookup returns CDR1 MNHNY and CDR2 SVGAGI (reference sequence). The CDR3 coding sequence is TGTGCCAGCAGTTACCCCGCGGGTCCCACTGAAGCTTTCTTT. Encoded protein: CASSYPAGPTEAFF.

The gene calls are TRBV30 and TRBJ1-1; TRBD1 aligns across 9 bases. Per germline, CDR1 GTSNPN and CDR2 SVGIG (reference sequence). This CDR3 is built from 12 residues. The V and J ends lost 5 bases and 4 bases, in that order; junction bases with no gene match: 2. The CDR3 DNA is TGTGCCTGGGGACAGGGGCGCACTGAAGCTTTCTTT. It specifies CAWGQGRTEAFF.

The CDR3 DNA is TGTGCCAGCAGTAAGCGACAGGGGGCTTGGCATTTT. Its protein product is CASSKRQGAWHF. This chain connects TRBV6-5 to TRBJ1-5, with TRBD1 matching 10 bases. This CDR3 comprises 12 residues. The germline gives CDR1 MNHEY, CDR2 SVGAGI. V shed 5 bases and J 15 bases; nucleotides not matched to a gene: 7.

This chain connects TRBV30 to TRBJ2-3; the match to TRBD2 covers 10 bases. This CDR3 spans 15 amino acids. With V trimmed by 0 bases and J by 6 bases, 6 bases remained unmatched. CDR1 is GTSNPN, CDR2 SVGIG, per germline (reference sequence). The CDR3 region is CAWSVSGGAGDTQYF. The CDR3 DNA reads TGTGCCTGGAGTGTAAGCGGGGGGGCAGGTGATACGCAGTATTTT. The variable domain in full, completed from reference TRBV30 and TRBJ2-3, reads SQTIHQWPATLVQPVGSPLSLECTVEGTSNPNLYWYRQAAGRGLQLLFYSVGIGQISSEVPQNLSASRPQDRQFILSSKKLLLSDSGFYLCAWSVSGGAGDTQYFGPGTRLTVL.

This rearrangement joins TRBV5-1 to TRBJ2-2; 8 bases line up with TRBD2. CDR3 length equals 16 residues. CDR1 SGHRS and CDR2 YFSETQ come from the germline V gene. J was trimmed by 2 bases and V by 3 bases; bases with no gene match: 6. CDR3 DNA: TGCGCCAGCAGCTCTGCCGGGGGGGTTAACACCGGGGAGCTGTTTTTT. Translating gives CASSSAGGVNTGELFF.

This rearrangement joins TRBV12-2 to TRBJ1-6; TRBD1 is taken as the D call from the table, unchecked against the DNA. TRBV12-2 is a pseudogene segment. The CDR3 contains 16 residues. The CDR3 sequence: CASRVSRDRVHSPLHF. The CDR3 DNA sequence: TGTGCAAGTCGCGTGAGCCGGGACAGGGTACATTCACCCCTCCACTTT.

This clone has more than one count but fewer than ten. This chain connects TRBV29-1 to TRBJ2-1; TRBD1 might be the D (6 bases). Germline CDR1 SQVTM, CDR2 ANQGSEA. This CDR3 spans 12 amino acids. The CDR3 here is CRTGEYYNEQFF. CDR3 nucleotide sequence: TGCAGGACAGGTGAATACTACAATGAGCAGTTCTTC.

The chain combines TRBV28 with TRBJ1-6, with D possibly TRBD1 on 6 matching bases. Germline assignment: CDR1 MDHEN and CDR2 SYDVKM. This CDR3 contains 18 residues. V lost 2 bases and J lost 5, with 19 bases in between. CDR3 sequence (DNA): TGTGCCAGCAGTTTAAATCGGGTGGGGGCGCGGAATAATTCACCCCTCCACTTT. Encoded protein: CASSLNRVGARNNSPLHF.

The chain joins TRBV30 to TRBJ1-2; no clear D. Germline-derived CDR1 and CDR2 are GTSNPN and SVGIG (reference sequence). This CDR3 is built from 13 residues. V was trimmed by 2 bases and J by 3 bases, leaving 10 bases between them. The CDR3 here is CAWSPGRDYGYTF. As DNA, the CDR3 is TGTGCCTGGAGTCCAGGCCGAGACTATGGCTACACCTTC.

The V and J genes are TRBV30 and TRBJ1-1; a possible D gene is TRBD1 (5 bases). Germline V gives CDR1 GTSNPN, CDR2 SVGIG (reference sequence). Trimming took off 4 bases at V and 4 bases at J, with 10 bases between the two ends. CDR3 size: 12 residues. CDR3 sequence: CAWTRVGTEAFF. Written as DNA, the CDR3 is TGTGCCTGGACCAGGGTCGGCACTGAAGCTTTCTTT.

This clone was picked up one time. The chain employs TRBV7-9 and TRBJ2-3, with TRBD2 identical over 7 bases. The CDR3 runs to 16 residues. The germline V gene encodes CDR1 SEHNR and CDR2 FQNEAQ (reference sequence). J was trimmed by 7 bases and V by 5 bases; bases with no gene match: 15. The CDR3 sequence is CASSASSGVVINTQYF. Written as DNA, the CDR3 is TGTGCCAGCAGCGCCTCTAGCGGTGTAGTAATAAATACGCAGTATTTT. The full variable domain, completed using reference TRBV7-9 and TRBJ2-3, is DTGVSQNPRHKITKRGQNVTFRCDPISEHNRLYWYRQTLGQGPEFLTYFQNEAQLEKSRLLSDRFSAERPKGSFSTLEIQRTEQGDSAMYLCASSASSGVVINTQYFGPGTRLTVL.

The chain combines TRBV29-1 with TRBJ1-3; no firm D call. The CDR3 spans 14 residues. CDR1 is SQVTM, CDR2 ANQGSEA, per germline. V gave up 4 bases and J gave up 3 bases, with 13 bases separating them. The CDR3: CSVAEALGGNTIYF. In DNA form, the CDR3 reads TGCAGCGTTGCCGAGGCCTTGGGTGGAAACACCATATATTTT.

As for this clone: Other nucleotide sequences from this sample produce the same CDR3. The chain couples TRBV6-6 to TRBJ1-5; 7 bases are a match to TRBD1. The CDR3 totals 14 residues. Germline-derived CDR1 and CDR2 are MNHNY and SVGAGI (reference sequence). The V and J ends lost 6 bases and 11 bases, in that order; junction bases with no gene match: 13. CDR3 protein: CASRTPGGPRSQHF. CDR3 coding DNA: TGTGCCAGCAGAACCCCAGGGGGGCCTCGGTCCCAGCATTTT.

Regarding this clone: Other DNA sequences from this sample encode an identical CDR3 as well. This rearrangement joins TRBV11-2 to TRBJ2-5; a possible D gene is TRBD1 (5 bases). Trimming removed 1 base at V and 5 bases at J, with 11 bases between. The CDR3 spans 14 residues. Germline CDR1 is SGHAT and CDR2 is FQNNGV. CDR3 in amino acids: CASSLGQGGETQYF. Written as DNA, the CDR3 is TGTGCCAGCAGCTTAGGGCAGGGCGGCGAGACCCAGTACTTC.

V usage is TRBV7-8 and J usage is TRBJ1-6, with D maybe TRBD1 (5 bases). The CDR3 consists of 17 residues. Germline CDR1 reads SGHVS; CDR2 reads FQNEAQ. Deletions cut 1 base from V and 7 bases from J, with 17 bases between. CDR3 DNA sequence: TGTGCCAGCAGCTTAGGCAGACAGTTCGCAATCAATTCACCCCTCCACTTT. It encodes CASSLGRQFAINSPLHF.

This rearrangement joins TRBV14 to TRBJ1-3, with a tentative D call TRBD1 (5 bases). The CDR3 covers 14 residues. Germline V gene lookup returns CDR1 SGHDN and CDR2 FVKESK. Between the trimmed V and J ends, which lost 4 bases and 2 bases, there was a span of 9 bases. The CDR3 coding sequence is TGTGCCAGCAGCCTCCTAGGGGCTGGAAACACCATATATTTT. Translating it yields CASSLLGAGNTIYF.

The chain links TRBV7-8 to TRBJ1-5; D remains ambiguous. The V gene's germline CDR1 is SGHVS and CDR2 FQNEAQ. The ends were cut back, 2 bases at V and 4 bases at J, with 9 bases in the middle. The CDR3 runs 14 residues. CDR3 residues: CASSLQPGNQPQHF. The CDR3 DNA sequence: TGTGCCAGCAGCTTACAGCCGGGAAATCAGCCCCAGCATTTT.

J is TRBJ1-5 and V is TRBV9; the D gene is possibly TRBD1 (6 bases). Trimming removed 3 bases from V and 5 bases from J, with 12 bases in between. Germline CDR1 reads SGDLS; CDR2 reads YYNGEE. The CDR3 is 14 amino acids. The CDR3 DNA is TGTGCCAGCAGCGCGGGGACATGGGATCAGCCCCAGCATTTT. This encodes CASSAGTWDQPQHF.

Written as DNA, the CDR3 is TGTGCCAGCATCCCAGGGGGCCAGGATGAAAAACTGTTTTTT. Protein: CASIPGGQDEKLFF. The rearrangement uses TRBV19 and TRBJ1-4, with TRBD1 identical over 8 bases. Per germline, CDR1 LNHDA and CDR2 SQIVND (reference sequence). With 9 bases clipped from V and 6 bases from J, the junction kept 9 bases outside the gene matches. The CDR3 consists of 14 residues.

The chain employs TRBV18 and TRBJ1-6; D remains ambiguous. Trimming took off 5 bases at V and 3 bases at J, with 17 bases between the two ends. The CDR3 has 17 amino acids. Germline assignment: CDR1 KGHSH and CDR2 LQKENI. CDR3 loop: CASSSSPRGIYNSPLHF. The CDR3 DNA sequence: TGTGCCAGCTCATCGTCGCCCCGGGGTATCTATAATTCACCCCTCCACTTT.

The genes are TRBV6-6 and TRBJ2-7, with 10 positions matching TRBD1. V was clipped by 6 bases and J by 2 bases; unmatched bases: 7. The germline CDR1 and CDR2 sequences are MNHNY and SVGAGI (reference sequence). The CDR3 has 15 amino acids. DNA of the CDR3: TGTGCCAGCAGCAAACCGGGACAGGGGACCTACGAGCAGTACTTC. This gives the protein CASSKPGQGTYEQYF.

The chain joins TRBV11-1 to TRBJ1-2; D possibly corresponds to TRBD1 (5 bases). This CDR3 spans 14 amino acids. With 5 bases removed from V and 4 bases from J, the gap between germline ends came to 14 bases. The germline V gene encodes CDR1 SGHAT and CDR2 FQDESV (reference sequence). CDR3 loop: CASSPLQDFYGYTF. The CDR3 DNA follows: TGTGCCAGCAGCCCCTTACAGGATTTCTATGGCTACACCTTC.

This chain connects TRBV2 to TRBJ2-1; 13 bases align to TRBD2. The CDR3 covers 19 residues. J lost 12 bases, V lost 0 bases, and 17 bases had no gene match. Germline assignment: CDR1 SNHLY and CDR2 FYNNEI. CDR3 protein: CASSEALSPLTSGGAGQFF. CDR3 sequence (DNA): TGTGCCAGCAGTGAAGCGCTAAGCCCCCTAACTAGCGGGGGGGCCGGGCAGTTCTTC.

V gene TRBV4-1 combines with J gene TRBJ1-2; D perhaps matches TRBD1 (5 bases). With 4 bases removed from V and 7 bases from J, the gap between germline ends came to 13 bases. CDR3 length: 13 residues. Germline values: CDR1 MGHRA, CDR2 YSYEKL. The CDR3 sequence: CASSPPGGSGYTF. The CDR3 coding sequence is TGCGCCAGCAGCCCCCCCGGGGGATCTGGCTACACCTTC.